Listed here is a single T cell receptor (beta chain). No antigen is known for it. For sorted CD8+ subsets, all extracted DNA was loaded. Sequenced by immunoSEQ multiplex PCR; TCRdb stores in-frame clones only, minus some. The table records 15,000 or so clones, about 94% of them present only once. This CDR3 contains 16 residues. With V trimmed by 2 bases and J by 5 bases, 10 bases remained unmatched. Looked up from germline, CDR1 is MNHEY and CDR2 is SMNVEV (reference sequence). The time point denotes: week 3, after first cycle of checkpoint inhibitor. Sampling occurred pretreatment (T0) and at week 3 (W3), after cycle one of checkpoint blockade. The sample originates from a study of blood T cell dynamics during melanoma immunotherapy. Study-level background: Standard first-line treatment here was pembrolizumab or nivolumab plus ipilimumab in metastatic melanoma.

Study findings and constraints: The study could not tell melanoma-specific clones from general immune activation.

The source material was effector memory CD8+ T cells from blood, sampled from a patient treated with checkpoint blockade. This clonotype originated in a human donor with melanoma. V and J are TRBV27 and TRBJ2-5, with 8 nucleotides matching TRBD1. The DNA for the CDR3 is TGTGCCAGCAGTTTAGGCGTGGGGACAGGCGTGGAGACCCAGTACTTC. Translation gives CASSLGVGTGVETQYF.